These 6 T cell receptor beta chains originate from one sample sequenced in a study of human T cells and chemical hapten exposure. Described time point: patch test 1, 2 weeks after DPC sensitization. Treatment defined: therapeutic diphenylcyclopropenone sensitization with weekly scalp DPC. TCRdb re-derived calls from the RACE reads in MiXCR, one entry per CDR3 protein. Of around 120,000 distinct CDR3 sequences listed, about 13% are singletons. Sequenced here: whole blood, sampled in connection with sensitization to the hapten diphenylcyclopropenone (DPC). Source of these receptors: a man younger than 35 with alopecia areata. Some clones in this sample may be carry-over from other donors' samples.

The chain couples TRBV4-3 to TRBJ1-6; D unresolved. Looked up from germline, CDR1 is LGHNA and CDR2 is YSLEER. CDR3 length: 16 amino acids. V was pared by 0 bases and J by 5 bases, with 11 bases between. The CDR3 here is CASSQDPGVNNSPLHF. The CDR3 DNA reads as TGCGCCAGCAGCCAAGATCCGGGCGTTAATAATTCACCCCTCCACTTT.

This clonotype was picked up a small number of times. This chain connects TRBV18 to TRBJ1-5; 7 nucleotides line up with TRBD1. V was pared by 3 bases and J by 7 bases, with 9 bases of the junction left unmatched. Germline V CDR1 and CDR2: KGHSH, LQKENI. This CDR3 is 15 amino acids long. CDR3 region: CASSPPGGEGQPQHF. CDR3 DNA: TGTGCCAGCTCACCGCCAGGGGGTGAGGGGCAGCCCCAGCATTTT.

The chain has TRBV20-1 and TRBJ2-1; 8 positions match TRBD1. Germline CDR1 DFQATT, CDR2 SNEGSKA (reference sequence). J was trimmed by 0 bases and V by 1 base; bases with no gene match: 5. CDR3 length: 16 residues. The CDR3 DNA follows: TGCAGTGCTAGAGGCCGGACAGGGAGCTCCTACAATGAGCAGTTCTTC. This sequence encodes CSARGRTGSSYNEQFF.

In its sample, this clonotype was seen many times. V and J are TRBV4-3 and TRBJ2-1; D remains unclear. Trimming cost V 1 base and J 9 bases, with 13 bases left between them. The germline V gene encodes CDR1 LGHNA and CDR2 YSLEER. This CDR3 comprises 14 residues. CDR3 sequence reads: CASSQGASRREQFF. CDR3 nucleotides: TGCGCCAGCAGCCAAGGGGCCTCCAGGCGTGAGCAGTTCTTC.

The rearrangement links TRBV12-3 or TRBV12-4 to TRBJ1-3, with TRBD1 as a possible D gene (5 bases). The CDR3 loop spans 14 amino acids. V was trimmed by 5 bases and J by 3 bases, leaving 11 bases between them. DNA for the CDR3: TGTGCCAGCAGTCCCGACAGAGGTGGAAACACCATATATTTT. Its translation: CASSPDRGGNTIYF.

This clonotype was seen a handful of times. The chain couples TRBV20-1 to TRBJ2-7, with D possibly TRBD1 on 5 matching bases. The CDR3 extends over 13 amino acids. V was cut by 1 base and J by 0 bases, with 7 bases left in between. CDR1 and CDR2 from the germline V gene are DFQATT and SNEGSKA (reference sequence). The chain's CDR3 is CSARGGSSYEQYV. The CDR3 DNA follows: TGCAGTGCTAGAGGGGGCAGCTCCTACGAGCAGTACGTC.